This section outlines one T cell receptor (beta chain) sequence together with its context. The antigen is undetermined. Germline CDR1 SGHNT, CDR2 YENEEA. V lost 4 bases, J lost 6 bases, and 12 bases lay in between. This CDR3 is built from 13 residues. These data are taken from a study of siplizumab effects on memory and regulatory T cells. Study observations and caveats: Only a minor fraction of alloreactive clones mapped to unstimulated subsets. Apparently key alloresponse contributors, naive T cells also seemed more diverse than memory cells.

Sequenced by immunoSEQ multiplex PCR; TCRdb stores in-frame clones only, minus some. The sample includes more than 75,000 clones, roughly 93% seen only once; the top ten take over 5.5%. The material sequenced was CD8+ T cells sorted from blood. The TCR comes from a human donor in good health. The chain links TRBV11-3 to TRBJ1-1, with D hard to call. This chain's CDR3 is CASSSHLESEAFF. The CDR3 coding sequence is TGTGCCAGCAGCTCACATTTAGAGTCTGAAGCTTTCTTT.